Following are 19 T cell receptor beta chains from one sample sequenced in a study of T cell clonality in common variable immunodeficiency. Clones were read by immunoSEQ multiplex PCR, and TCRdb kept only the in-frame ones, dropping some. The specimen has about 32,000 clones, none found just once. Sequenced: peripheral blood mononuclear cells. These receptors originate from a person aged 18 to 75 in good health.

This clone was recorded a few times. The missing CDR3 end, 3 residues past where the read stops, is filled in from the germline J gene. The chain has TRBV2 and TRBJ1-4, with D perhaps TRBD1 (6 bases). V was trimmed by 6 bases and J by 3 bases, leaving 11 bases between them. The CDR3 contains 14 residues. Per germline, CDR1 SNHLY and CDR2 FYNNEI. CDR3 sequence reads: CASSYRVPNEKLFF. CDR3 DNA, as far as it was read: TGTGCCAGCAGCTACAGGGTTCCTAATGAAAAA.

As to this clone: The read comes to an end 3 residues before the CDR3 does, leaving the germline J gene to fill in the end. The gene calls are TRBV7-2 and TRBJ1-2, with unresolved D. The CDR3 sequence is 11 residues long. Germline V lookup: CDR1 SGHTA, CDR2 FQGNSA. Trimming removed 5 bases from V and 5 bases from J, with 6 bases in between. The CDR3 is CASSPGYGYTF. The sequenced part of the CDR3 DNA is TGTGCCAGCAGCCCCGGGTATGGC.

This clone occurred many times. Read coverage stops 3 residues before the CDR3 terminus; the germline J gene supplies the remainder. This chain uses TRBV5-1 with TRBJ2-5; 10 bases line up with TRBD2. CDR3 length: 15 amino acids. Per germline, CDR1 SGHRS and CDR2 YFSETQ. The trim removed 5 bases at V and 4 bases at J, leaving 8 bases unmatched. CDR3 protein: CASSSDLAGGETQYF. Incomplete CDR3 DNA: TGCGCCAGCAGTTCAGATTTAGCGGGAGGAGAGACC.

This clone was observed a handful of times. Sequencing ends 3 residues short of the CDR3 end; the germline J gene provides the rest. This chain connects TRBV13 to TRBJ1-1, with TRBD1 matching 7 bases. Germline lookup yields CDR1 PRHDT and CDR2 FYEKMQ (reference sequence). Trimming took 1 base from V and 4 from J; bases not matched to a gene: 6. The CDR3 totals 15 residues. Partial CDR3 DNA: TGTGCCAGCAGCTTAGCTAGACAGGGTGGCACTGAA. Translation gives CASSLARQGGTE. The entire CDR3 is CASSLARQGGTEAFF.

This clone was detected many times. The read is 3 residues too short to cover the CDR3 end, so that end is filled in from the germline J gene. The genes are TRBV18 and TRBJ2-7; 12 nucleotides match TRBD1. CDR1 is KGHSH, CDR2 LQKENI, per germline. The CDR3 extends over 15 amino acids. The V segment lost 6 bases and the J segment 5 bases; nucleotides outside the gene matches: 8. The chain's CDR3 is CASSPGDRGRDEQYF. The CDR3 DNA, read in part, is TGTGCCAGCTCCCCAGGGGACAGGGGGCGCGACGAG. The whole variable domain, remainder taken from reference TRBV18 and TRBJ2-7, is NAGVMQNPRHLVRRRGQEARLRCSPMKGHSHVYWYRQLPEEGLKFMVYLQKENIIDESGMPKERFSAEFPKEGPSILRIQQVVRGDSAAYFCASSPGDRGRDEQYFGPGTRLTVT.

This clone came up many times. The CDR3 end falls 3 residues outside the read, so it is completed with the germline J gene. The chain recombines TRBV7-3 with TRBJ2-2; D not resolved. CDR1 is SGHTA and CDR2 is FQGTGA in the germline V gene. CDR3 length: 13 residues. Trimming stripped 0 bases from V and 4 bases from J, with 3 bases between. The sequenced part of the CDR3 DNA is TGTGCCAGCAGCTTAACCAGCACCGGGGAG. It codes for CASSLTSTGE. The whole CDR3 sequence reads CASSLTSTGELFF.

This clone was observed many times. The read is 3 residues too short to cover the CDR3 end, so that end is filled in from the germline J gene. The rearrangement links TRBV5-1 to TRBJ2-1, with 8 bases fitting TRBD2. V dropped 0 bases and J dropped 7; count of bases not matched to a gene: 6. CDR3 length equals 15 residues. From germline, CDR1 is SGHRS and CDR2 YFSETQ. The CDR3 DNA, read in part, is TGCGCCAGCAGCTTGGAGGGCGGCGGGAGGAATGAG. This codes for CASSLEGGGRNE. The CDR3 reads in full as CASSLEGGGRNEQFF.

This clone was seen at least ten times. Read data end 3 residues before the CDR3 end; the end is taken from the germline J gene. The genes are TRBV2 and TRBJ1-2; TRBD1 matches 7 bases. The CDR3 consists of 13 residues. In germline, CDR1 is SNHLY, CDR2 FYNNEI. Losses at the gene ends were 6 bases for V and 7 bases for J; bases not matched to a gene: 8. The CDR3 sequence is CASRVDRARGYTF. CDR3 bases read: TGTGCCAGCAGGGTTGACAGGGCCCGTGGC.

This clone was detected many times. The read stops 3 residues short of the end of the CDR3; the missing end is completed from the germline J gene. J is TRBJ2-1 and V is TRBV7-9, with TRBD2 as a possible D gene (5 bases). Deletions cut 5 bases from V and 2 bases from J, with 13 bases between. The CDR3 consists of 15 residues. Germline CDR1 SEHNR, CDR2 FQNEAQ (reference sequence). Incomplete CDR3 DNA: TGTGCCAGCAGCCCCCTACTAGACGCCTACAATGAG. Protein sequence: CASSPLLDAYNE. The entire CDR3 sequence reads CASSPLLDAYNEQFF.

The table lists this clone with a few counts. The read is 3 residues too short to cover the CDR3 end, so that end is filled in from the germline J gene. The chain couples TRBV6-1 to TRBJ1-4; weak D call: TRBD1 (6 bases). The CDR3 runs to 16 residues. Germline V CDR1 and CDR2: MNHNS, SASEGT. CDR3 loop: CASREIAGHNNSPLFF. The CDR3 DNA, read in part, is TGTGCCAGCAGGGAAATAGCGGGACATAATAATTCACCA.

This clone appeared a few times. CDR3 DNA, as far as it was read: TGTGCCAGCAGCTCGGGACAGGCTAGCACAGATACG. This translates into CASSSGQASTDT. The complete CDR3 protein is CASSSGQASTDTQYF. The chain uses TRBV7-9 and TRBJ2-3; 8 bases align to TRBD1. The DNA ends 3 residues before the CDR3 does, and the rest of the CDR3 is filled in from the germline J gene. V lost 4 bases and J lost 0; bases outside the gene matches: 3. Germline V CDR1 and CDR2: SEHNR, FQNEAQ (reference sequence). This CDR3 is 15 amino acids long. The whole variable domain, remainder taken from reference TRBV7-9 and TRBJ2-3, is DTGVSQNPRHKITKRGQNVTFRCDPISEHNRLYWYRQTLGQGPEFLTYFQNEAQLEKSRLLSDRFSAERPKGSFSTLEIQRTEQGDSAMYLCASSSGQASTDTQYFGPGTRLTVL.

The table lists this clone with a few counts. The read ends 3 residues before the CDR3 terminus; that terminus is restored from the germline J gene. The V and J genes are TRBV6-1 and TRBJ2-1; 7 nucleotides match TRBD1. CDR1 is MNHNS, CDR2 SASEGT, per germline. V dropped 1 base and J dropped 2; count of bases not matched to a gene: 2. The CDR3 contains 15 residues. The sequenced CDR3 bases are TGTGCCAGCAGTGAAGGACAGGGTCCCTACAATGAG. Protein sequence: CASSEGQGPYNE. The whole CDR3 sequence is CASSEGQGPYNEQFF.

This clone has ten or more counts. The sequence runs out 3 residues before the end of the CDR3; the remainder is reconstructed from the germline J gene. The chain links TRBV7-8 to TRBJ2-7; 8 bases match TRBD2. There are 16 residues in the CDR3. V shed 1 base and J 1 base; nucleotides not matched to a gene: 6. CDR1 is SGHVS, CDR2 FQNEAQ, per germline. Incomplete CDR3 DNA: TGTGCCAGCAGCTTAGGGCTAGCGGGTCTTTCCTACGAG. The encoded protein is CASSLGLAGLSYE. The complete CDR3 protein is CASSLGLAGLSYEQYF.

At least ten counts were recorded for this clone. CDR3 residues: CASSFSPYEQYF. CDR3 bases read: TGTGCCAGCAGCTTTAGCCCCTACGAG. The chain couples TRBV5-4 to TRBJ2-7; D ambiguous. The CDR3 end is not reached by the read, which stops 3 residues before it; the germline J gene fills it in. V dropped 2 bases and J dropped 2 bases, with 5 bases sitting between them. Germline CDR1 and CDR2: SGHNT and YYREEE (reference sequence). This CDR3 has 12 amino acids.

The sample holds many counts of this clone. The sequenced fragment ends 3 residues before the CDR3 boundary, so the rest is inferred from the germline J gene. The J gene is TRBJ2-2, the V gene TRBV6-1; 7 nucleotides line up with TRBD1. V shed 4 bases, J shed 4 bases, and the junction held 6 bases outside the gene matches. The CDR3 is made up of 15 amino acids. The V gene's germline CDR1 is MNHNS and CDR2 SASEGT. The CDR3 is CASSGQGHSTGELFF. The covered CDR3 bases are TGTGCCAGCAGTGGACAGGGACATTCCACCGGGGAG.

There are many counts of this clone. The CDR3 end lies 3 residues beyond the end of the read and is filled in from the germline J gene. The V call is TRBV20-1, the J call TRBJ1-5; 7 bases fit TRBD1. Trimming cost V 2 bases and J 2 bases; bases outside gene matches: 6. This CDR3 contains 15 residues. The germline V gene has CDR1 DFQATT and CDR2 SNEGSKA (reference sequence). The sequenced CDR3 bases are TGCAGTGCTAGACCTACAGGGGCGGGCAATCAGCCC. It specifies CSARPTGAGNQP. The full CDR3 reads CSARPTGAGNQPQHF.

Ten or more counts support this clone. The read finishes 3 residues shy of the CDR3 end, and the germline J gene is used to complete it. J is TRBJ2-5 and V is TRBV11-3, with D unclear. Germline V gene sequence: CDR1 SGHNT, CDR2 YENEEA. Trimming stripped 6 bases from V and 4 bases from J, with 9 bases between. CDR3 length: 12 amino acids. The chain's CDR3 is CASRQRSETQYF. CDR3 DNA (partial): TGTGCCAGCAGACAAAGGTCAGAGACC.

This clone occurred a few times. The CDR3 extends 3 residues past the end of the read, so its final part is completed from the germline J gene. The V and J genes are TRBV7-6 and TRBJ2-3, with 8 bases that match TRBD1. The CDR3 runs 15 residues. The germline V gene has CDR1 SGHVS and CDR2 FNYEAQ. Here the CDR3 reads CASSQETGVNQPQYF. CDR3 bases read: TGTGCCAGCAGCCAGGAGACAGGGGTCAATCAGCCG.

There are a few counts of this clone. The read comes to an end 3 residues before the CDR3 does, leaving the germline J gene to fill in the end. The V and J genes are TRBV11-3 and TRBJ2-7; 10 bases are shared with TRBD1. There are 14 residues in the CDR3. J lost 5 bases, V lost 7 bases, and 8 bases had no gene match. The germline V gene encodes CDR1 SGHNT and CDR2 YENEEA. The sequenced CDR3 bases are TGTGCCAGCATGCGACAGGGGGCGATCCACGAG. As protein: CASMRQGAIHE. The complete CDR3 protein is CASMRQGAIHEQYF.